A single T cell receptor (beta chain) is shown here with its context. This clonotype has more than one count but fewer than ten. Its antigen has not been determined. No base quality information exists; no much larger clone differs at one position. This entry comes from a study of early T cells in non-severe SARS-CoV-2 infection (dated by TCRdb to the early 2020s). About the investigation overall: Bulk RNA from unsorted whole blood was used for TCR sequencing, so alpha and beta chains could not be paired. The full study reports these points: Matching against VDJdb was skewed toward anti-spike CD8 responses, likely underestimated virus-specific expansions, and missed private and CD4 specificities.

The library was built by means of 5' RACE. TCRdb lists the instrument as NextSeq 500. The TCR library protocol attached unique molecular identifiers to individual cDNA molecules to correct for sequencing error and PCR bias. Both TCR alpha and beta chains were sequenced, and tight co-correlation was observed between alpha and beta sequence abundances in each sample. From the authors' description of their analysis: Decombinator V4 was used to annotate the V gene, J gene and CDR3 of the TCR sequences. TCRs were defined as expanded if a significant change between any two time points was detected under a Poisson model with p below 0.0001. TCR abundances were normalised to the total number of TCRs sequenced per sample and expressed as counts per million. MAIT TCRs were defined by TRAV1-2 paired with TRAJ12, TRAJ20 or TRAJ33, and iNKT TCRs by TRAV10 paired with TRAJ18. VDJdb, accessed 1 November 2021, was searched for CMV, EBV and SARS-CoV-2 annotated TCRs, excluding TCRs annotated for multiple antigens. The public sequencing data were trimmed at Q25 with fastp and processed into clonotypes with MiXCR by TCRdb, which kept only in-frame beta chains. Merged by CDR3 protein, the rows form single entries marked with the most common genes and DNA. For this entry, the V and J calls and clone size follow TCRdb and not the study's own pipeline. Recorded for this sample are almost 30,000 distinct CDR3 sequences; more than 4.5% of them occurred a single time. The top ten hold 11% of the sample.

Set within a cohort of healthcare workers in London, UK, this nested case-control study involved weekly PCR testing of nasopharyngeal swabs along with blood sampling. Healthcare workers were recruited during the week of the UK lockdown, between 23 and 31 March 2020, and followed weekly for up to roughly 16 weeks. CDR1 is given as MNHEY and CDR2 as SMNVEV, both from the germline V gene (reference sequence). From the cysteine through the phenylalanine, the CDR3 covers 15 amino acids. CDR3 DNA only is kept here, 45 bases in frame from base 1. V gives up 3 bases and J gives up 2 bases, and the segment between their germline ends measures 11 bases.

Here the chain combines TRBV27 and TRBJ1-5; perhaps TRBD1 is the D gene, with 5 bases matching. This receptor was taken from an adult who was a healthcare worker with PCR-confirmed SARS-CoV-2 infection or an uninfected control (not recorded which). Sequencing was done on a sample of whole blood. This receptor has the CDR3 CASSLAGTGNQPQHF. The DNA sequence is TGTGCCAGCAGTTTGGCAGGGACCGGCAATCAGCCCCAGCATTTT.